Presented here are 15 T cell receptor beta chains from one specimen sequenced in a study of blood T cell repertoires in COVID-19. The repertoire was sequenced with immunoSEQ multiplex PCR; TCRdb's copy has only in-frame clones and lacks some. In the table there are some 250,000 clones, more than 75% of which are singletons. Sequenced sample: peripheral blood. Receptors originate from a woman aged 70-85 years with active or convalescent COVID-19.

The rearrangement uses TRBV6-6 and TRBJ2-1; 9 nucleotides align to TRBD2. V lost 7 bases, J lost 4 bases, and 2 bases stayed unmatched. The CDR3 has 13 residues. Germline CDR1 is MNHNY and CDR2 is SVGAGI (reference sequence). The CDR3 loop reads CASTRGGYNEQFF. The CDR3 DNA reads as TGTGCCAGCACGCGGGGGGGATACAATGAGCAGTTCTTC.

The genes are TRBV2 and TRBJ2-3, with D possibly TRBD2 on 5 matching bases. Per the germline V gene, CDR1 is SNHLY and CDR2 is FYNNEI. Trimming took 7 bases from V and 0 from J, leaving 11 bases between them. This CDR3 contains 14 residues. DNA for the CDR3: TGTGCCAGCATCACTGGCGGGAGCACAGATACGCAGTATTTT. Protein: CASITGGSTDTQYF. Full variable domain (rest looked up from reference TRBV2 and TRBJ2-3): EPEVTQTPSHQVTQMGQEVILRCVPISNHLYFYWYRQILGQKVEFLVSFYNNEISEKSEIFDDQFSVERPDGSNFTLKIRSTKLEDSAMYFCASITGGSTDTQYFGPGTRLTVL.

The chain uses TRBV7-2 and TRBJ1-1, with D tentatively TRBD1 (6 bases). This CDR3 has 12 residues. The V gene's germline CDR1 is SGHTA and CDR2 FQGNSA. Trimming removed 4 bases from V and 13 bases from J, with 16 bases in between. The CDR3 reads CASSSYRVHGFF. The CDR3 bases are TGTGCCAGCAGCTCGTACAGGGTGCATGGTTTCTTT.

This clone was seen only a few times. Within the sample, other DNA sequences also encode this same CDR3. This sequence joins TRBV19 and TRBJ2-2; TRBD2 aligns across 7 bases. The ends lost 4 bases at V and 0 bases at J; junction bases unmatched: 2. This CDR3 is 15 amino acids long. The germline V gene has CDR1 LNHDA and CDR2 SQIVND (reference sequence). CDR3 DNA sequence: TGTGCCAGTAGTAGCGGGGGAGCGAACACCGGGGAGCTGTTTTTT. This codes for CASSSGGANTGELFF.

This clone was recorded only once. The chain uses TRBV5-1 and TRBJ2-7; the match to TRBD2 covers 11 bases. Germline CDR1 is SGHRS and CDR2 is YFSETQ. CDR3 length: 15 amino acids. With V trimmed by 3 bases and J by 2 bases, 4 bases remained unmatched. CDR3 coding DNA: TGCGCCAGCAGCTCGGGACTAGCGGCCGCCTACGAGCAGTACTTC. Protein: CASSSGLAAAYEQYF.

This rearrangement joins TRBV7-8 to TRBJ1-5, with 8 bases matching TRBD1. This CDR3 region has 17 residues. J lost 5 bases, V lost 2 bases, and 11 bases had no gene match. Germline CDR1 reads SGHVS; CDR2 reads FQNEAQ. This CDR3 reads CASSLRRQGWLYQPQHF. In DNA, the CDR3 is TGTGCCAGCAGCTTAAGAAGACAGGGGTGGTTATATCAGCCCCAGCATTTT.

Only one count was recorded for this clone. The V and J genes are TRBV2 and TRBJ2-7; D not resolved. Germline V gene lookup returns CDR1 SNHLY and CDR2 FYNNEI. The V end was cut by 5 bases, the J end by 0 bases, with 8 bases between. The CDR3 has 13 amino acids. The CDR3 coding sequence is TGTGCCAGCAGTCCTCGAGGCTCCTACGAGCAGTACTTC. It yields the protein CASSPRGSYEQYF.

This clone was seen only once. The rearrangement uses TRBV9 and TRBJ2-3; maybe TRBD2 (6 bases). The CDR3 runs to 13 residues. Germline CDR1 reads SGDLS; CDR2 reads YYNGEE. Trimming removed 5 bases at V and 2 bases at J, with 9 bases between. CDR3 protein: CASRGGITDTQYF. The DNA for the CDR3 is TGTGCCAGCAGGGGGGGAATCACAGATACGCAGTATTTT. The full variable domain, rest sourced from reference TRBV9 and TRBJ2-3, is DSGVTQTPKHLITATGQRVTLRCSPRSGDLSVYWYQQSLDQGLQFLIQYYNGEERAKGNILERFSAQQFPDLHSELNLSSLELGDSALYFCASRGGITDTQYFGPGTRLTVL.

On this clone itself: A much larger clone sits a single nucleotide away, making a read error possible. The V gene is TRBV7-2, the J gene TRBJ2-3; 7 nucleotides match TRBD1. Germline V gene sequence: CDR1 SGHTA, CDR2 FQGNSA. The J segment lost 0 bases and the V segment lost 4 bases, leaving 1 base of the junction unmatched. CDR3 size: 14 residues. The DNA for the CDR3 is TGTGCCAGCAGCTCGGGACAGAGCACAGATACGCAGTATTTT. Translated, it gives CASSSGQSTDTQYF.

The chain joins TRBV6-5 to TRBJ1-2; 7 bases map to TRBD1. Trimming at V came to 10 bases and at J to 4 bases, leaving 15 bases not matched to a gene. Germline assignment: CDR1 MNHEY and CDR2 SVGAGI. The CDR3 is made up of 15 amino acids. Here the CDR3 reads CATTLSNRGPYGYTF. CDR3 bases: TGTGCCACTACCTTGAGTAACAGGGGCCCCTATGGCTACACCTTC.

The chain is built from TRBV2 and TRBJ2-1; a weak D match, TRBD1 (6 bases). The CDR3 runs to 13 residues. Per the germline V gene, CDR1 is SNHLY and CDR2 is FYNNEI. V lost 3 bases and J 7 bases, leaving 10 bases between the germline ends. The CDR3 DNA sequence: TGTGCCAGCAGTGATACAGGGCGGAATGAGCAGTTCTTC. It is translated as CASSDTGRNEQFF.

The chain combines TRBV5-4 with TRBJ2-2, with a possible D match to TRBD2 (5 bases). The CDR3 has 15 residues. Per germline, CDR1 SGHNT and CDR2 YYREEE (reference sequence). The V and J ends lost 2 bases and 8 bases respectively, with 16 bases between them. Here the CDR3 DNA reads TGTGCCAGCAGCTTACCCGCAGCGGCCAGGGGGGAGCTGTTTTTT. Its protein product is CASSLPAAARGELFF.

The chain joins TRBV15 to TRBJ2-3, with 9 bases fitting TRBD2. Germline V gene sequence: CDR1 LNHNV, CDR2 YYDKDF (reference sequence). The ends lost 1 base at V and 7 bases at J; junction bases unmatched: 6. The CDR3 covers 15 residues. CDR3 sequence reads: CATSRAGGGENTQYF. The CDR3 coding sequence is TGTGCCACCAGCAGAGCGGGCGGGGGGGAGAATACGCAGTATTTT. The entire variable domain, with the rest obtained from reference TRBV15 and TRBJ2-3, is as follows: DAMVIQNPRYQVTQFGKPVTLSCSQTLNHNVMYWYQQKSSQAPKLLFHYYDKDFNNEADTPDNFQSRRPNTSFCFLDIRSPGLGDTAMYLCATSRAGGGENTQYFGPGTRLTVL.

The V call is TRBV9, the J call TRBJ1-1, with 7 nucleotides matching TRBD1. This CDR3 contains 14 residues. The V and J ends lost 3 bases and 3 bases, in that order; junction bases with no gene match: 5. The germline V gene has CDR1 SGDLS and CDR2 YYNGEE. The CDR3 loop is CASSGRGRDTEAFF. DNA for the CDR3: TGTGCCAGCAGCGGAAGGGGGCGGGACACTGAAGCTTTCTTT.

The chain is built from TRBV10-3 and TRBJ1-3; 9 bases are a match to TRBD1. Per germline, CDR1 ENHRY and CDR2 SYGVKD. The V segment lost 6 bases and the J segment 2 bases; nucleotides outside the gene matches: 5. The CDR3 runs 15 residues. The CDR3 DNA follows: TGTGCCATCAGCAGACAGGGGGGACCTGGAAACACCATATATTTT. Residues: CAISRQGGPGNTIYF.